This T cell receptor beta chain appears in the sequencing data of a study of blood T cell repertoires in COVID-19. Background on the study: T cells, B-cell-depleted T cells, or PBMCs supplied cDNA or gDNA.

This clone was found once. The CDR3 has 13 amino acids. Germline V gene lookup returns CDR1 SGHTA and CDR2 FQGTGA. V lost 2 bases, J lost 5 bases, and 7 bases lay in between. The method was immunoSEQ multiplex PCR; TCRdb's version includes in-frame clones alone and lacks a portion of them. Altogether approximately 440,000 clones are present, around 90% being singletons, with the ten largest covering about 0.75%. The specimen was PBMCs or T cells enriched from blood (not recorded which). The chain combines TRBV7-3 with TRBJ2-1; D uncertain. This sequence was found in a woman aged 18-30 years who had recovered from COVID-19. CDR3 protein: CASSLQLDNEQFF. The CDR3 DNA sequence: TGTGCCAGCAGCTTACAACTTGACAATGAGCAGTTCTTC.